This TCR beta chain was identified in a study of T cell repertoires in cytomegalovirus infection. Study at large: Indications came from public TCR beta signatures; they pointed to CMV infection and to a matching HLA type.

One entry per CDR3 protein, called by TCRdb with MiXCR from the reads. The data show around 570,000 distinct CDR3 sequences, roughly 42% seen once. Only a few counts were recorded for this clonotype. Its antigen is not identified. V shed 4 bases and J 6 bases; nucleotides not matched to a gene: 8. The CDR3 sequence is 15 residues long. The sample here was cultured PBMCs, taken from culture after CMV antigen stimulation. The origin of this receptor is a human donor in good health (CMV status not recorded). Some clones in this sample may be carry-over from other donors' samples. V gene TRBV12-3 or TRBV12-4 combines with J gene TRBJ2-2, with TRBD2 matching 7 bases. CDR3 nucleotides: TGTGCCAGCAGTTGGGAGGGAGGGGTCCCCGGGGAGCTGTTTTTT. It encodes CASSWEGGVPGELFF.